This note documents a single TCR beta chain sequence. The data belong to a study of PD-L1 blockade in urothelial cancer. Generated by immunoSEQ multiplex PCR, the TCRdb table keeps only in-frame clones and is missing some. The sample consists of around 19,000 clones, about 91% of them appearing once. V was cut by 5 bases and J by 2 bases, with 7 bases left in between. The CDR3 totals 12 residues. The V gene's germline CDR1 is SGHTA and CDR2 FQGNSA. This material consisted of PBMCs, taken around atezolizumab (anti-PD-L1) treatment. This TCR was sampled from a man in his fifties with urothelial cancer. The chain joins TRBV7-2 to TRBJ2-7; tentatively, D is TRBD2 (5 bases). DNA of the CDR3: TGTGCCAGCAGCCCCGGGGCCTACGAGCAGTACTTC. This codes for CASSPGAYEQYF.